The present T cell receptor (beta chain) was sequenced within a study of blood T cell repertoires in COVID-19. Generated by immunoSEQ multiplex PCR, the TCRdb table keeps only in-frame clones and is missing some. The sample records some 180,000 clones, roughly three quarters being singletons. CDR1 and CDR2 (germline): MNHEY, SMNVEV (reference sequence). The V and J ends lost 3 bases and 1 base respectively, with 10 bases between them. The CDR3 spans 15 residues. Sequencing used PBMCs or T cells enriched from blood (not recorded which). This rearrangement joins TRBV27 to TRBJ1-5; D might be TRBD1 (6 bases). The TCR originated in a man aged 60 to 75 who had been exposed to COVID-19. The CDR3 here is CASSLTTGSNQPQHF. As DNA, the CDR3 is TGTGCCAGCAGTTTGACCACAGGGAGCAATCAGCCCCAGCATTTT.